This T cell receptor (beta chain) was captured by sequencing in a study of T-cell memory formation after mild COVID-19. Study as a whole: The two donors had largely donor-specific TCR clusters.

The CDR3 spans 16 residues. Looked up from germline, CDR1 is GTSNPN and CDR2 is SVGIG (reference sequence). J was trimmed by 5 bases and V by 2 bases; bases with no gene match: 9. Study-wide points: Clones that shrank (day 15 to 85) were balanced CD4/CD8, whereas later expanders leaned CD4+.

5'RACE, which relied on constant-segment primers, yielded TCR alpha and TCR beta cDNA libraries carrying sample barcodes and UMIs. TCRdb reprocessed the 5' RACE reads via MiXCR and lists one record per CDR3 protein. The repertoire holds under 400,000 distinct CDR3 sequences, with 25% to 30% as singletons. In this sample, this clonotype turned up a few times. What it binds is unknown. This chain uses TRBV30 with TRBJ2-2, with 9 bases matching TRBD2. The TCR originated in an adult woman who had mild COVID-19 (a few samples of this study predate the infection). Cell type and time point are not known. Sequenced input: PBMCs or a T cell subset sorted from them (not recorded which). CDR3: CAWSLSGTSRTGELFF. In DNA, the CDR3 is TGTGCCTGGAGTTTATCCGGGACTAGCAGGACCGGGGAGCTGTTTTTT.